This T cell receptor (beta chain) derives from a study of beta chain features in type 1 diabetes. Germline loops: CDR1 SGHAT, CDR2 FQNNGV. The CDR3 has 16 residues. V dropped 0 bases and J dropped 6; count of bases not matched to a gene: 5. This clone occurred a few times. The antigen is unknown. General study findings and limits: When Type 1 diabetes patients were examined, their TCRB CDR3s proved moderately but significantly shorter in all four CD4+ subsets.

Sequenced material consisted of expressed TCRB transcripts (all of the isolated RNA was reverse transcribed). Libraries were prepared by immunoSEQ multiplex PCR; TCRdb keeps only in-frame clonotypes and omits some of them. The sample carries roughly 150,000 clones, around 8.6% recorded once. The chain employs TRBV11-2 and TRBJ2-1; 10 bases are a match to TRBD2. The sequence was collected from a woman under 30 with type 1 diabetes. Sequenced material: central memory CD4+ T cells from blood. The CDR3 is CASSLDGAGGLNEQFF. The CDR3 DNA follows: TGTGCCAGCAGCTTAGACGGAGCGGGAGGGCTCAATGAGCAGTTCTTC.